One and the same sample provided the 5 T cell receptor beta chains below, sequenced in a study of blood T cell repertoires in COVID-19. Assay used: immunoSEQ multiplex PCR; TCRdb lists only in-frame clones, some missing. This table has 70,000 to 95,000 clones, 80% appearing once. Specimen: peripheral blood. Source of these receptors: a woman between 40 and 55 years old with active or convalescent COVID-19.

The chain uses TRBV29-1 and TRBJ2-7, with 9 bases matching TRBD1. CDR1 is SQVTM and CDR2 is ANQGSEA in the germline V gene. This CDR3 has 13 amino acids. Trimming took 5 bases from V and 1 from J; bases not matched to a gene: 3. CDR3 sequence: CSVPGQGSYEQYF. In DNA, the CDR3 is TGCAGCGTTCCCGGACAGGGGTCCTACGAGCAGTACTTC.

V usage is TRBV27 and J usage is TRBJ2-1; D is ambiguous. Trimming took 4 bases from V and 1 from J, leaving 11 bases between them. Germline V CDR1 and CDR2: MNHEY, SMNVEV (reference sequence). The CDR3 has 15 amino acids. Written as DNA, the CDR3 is TGTGCCAGCAGTTCAATTGCGTCATCCTACAATGAGCAGTTCTTC. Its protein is CASSSIASSYNEQFF.

This chain's CDR3 is CASITPDRRNTEAFF. The CDR3 region has the DNA TGTGCCAGCATCACCCCGGACAGGCGGAACACTGAAGCTTTCTTT. The V and J genes are TRBV28 and TRBJ1-1; 7 nucleotides agree with TRBD1. Germline CDR1 and CDR2: MDHEN and SYDVKM. The ends lost 7 bases at V and 1 base at J; junction bases unmatched: 9. The CDR3 runs 15 residues.

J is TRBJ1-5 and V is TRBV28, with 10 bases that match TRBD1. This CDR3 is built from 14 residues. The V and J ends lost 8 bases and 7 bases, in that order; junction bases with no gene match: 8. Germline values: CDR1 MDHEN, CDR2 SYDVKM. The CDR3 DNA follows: TGTGCCAGCGCCCGGACAGGGGGTAACCAGCCCCAGCATTTT. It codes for CASARTGGNQPQHF.

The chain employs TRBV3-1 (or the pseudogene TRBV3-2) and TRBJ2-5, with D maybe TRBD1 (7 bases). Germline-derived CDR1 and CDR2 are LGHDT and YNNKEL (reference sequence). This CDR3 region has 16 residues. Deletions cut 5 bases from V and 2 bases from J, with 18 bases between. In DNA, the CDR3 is TGTGCCAGCAGCGGGCGGGGACAGCCCGTTCAAGAGACCCAGTACTTC. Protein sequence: CASSGRGQPVQETQYF.